This TCR beta chain is from a study of T cell responses to AZD1222 COVID-19 vaccine. Study-wide results and caveats: Donors in the cohort were predominantly white British and more often female, and clonal diversity was possibly underestimated. Increased Spike-specific TCR breadth and depth were observed after two AZD1222 doses.

Repertoires were generated with immunoSEQ multiplex PCR, while TCRdb's copy carries only in-frame clones and drops some. The repertoire consists of some 150,000 clones, with 90% to 95% occurring once and the leading ten covering 1.5% to 2%. J lost 4 bases, V lost 3 bases, and 0 bases had no gene match. In germline, CDR1 is LNHDA, CDR2 SQIVND (reference sequence). This CDR3 has 13 residues. Concerning this clone: What it binds is not known.

The sequence was obtained from an adult in good health. This specimen consisted of peripheral blood, obtained on day 0 of AZD1222 vaccination. The V and J genes are TRBV19 and TRBJ1-5; 7 bases are shared with TRBD1. CDR3: CASSMDRNQPQHF. In DNA form, the CDR3 reads TGTGCCAGTAGTATGGACAGGAATCAGCCCCAGCATTTT.